The T cell receptor beta chain under discussion was sequenced for a study of blood T cell repertoires in COVID-19. Overall study context: PBMCs, B-cell-depleted T cells, or T cells provided the cDNA or gDNA that made up the material.

In germline, CDR1 is SGHAT, CDR2 FQNNGV. The CDR3 length is 15 residues. Trimming removed 0 bases at V and 6 bases at J, with 11 bases between. Recruits, aged roughly 18 to 89 years, lived in 24 US areas. This clone has a single count. In the study's own analysis: Estimates of nucleated cell counts were drawn from the amplification of reference gene primers. Profiling relied on immunoSEQ multiplex PCR, and the TCRdb table lists in-frame clones only, not all of them. That table is the source of V, J and clone size, and D and trimming were worked out from the DNA. Counted here are 200,000 to 300,000 clones, about 84% occurring once; the ten biggest clones make up 2% to 2.5%.

This sequence was found in a woman in her forties or fifties who had recovered from COVID-19. What was sequenced was PBMCs or T cells enriched from blood (not recorded which). This rearrangement joins TRBV11-2 to TRBJ2-2, with a tentative D call TRBD2 (6 bases). The CDR3 bases are TGTGCCAGCAGCTTAGATACTAGCAGGGCCGGGGAGCTGTTTTTT. It is translated as CASSLDTSRAGELFF.